What follows is one T cell receptor beta chain and its context. This receptor's antigen is unknown. Base quality data are lacking; no much larger clone is found one base away. This entry comes from a study of cytomegalovirus exposure and HLA in healthy donors (dated by TCRdb to 2016 to 2017). The study in broad terms: According to an earlier analysis of 450 to 650 of the donors, about 179 million T cells yielded 95 million to 140 million unique TCR beta sequences and around 300 Gb of sequence data. Approximately 300 gigabases of sequencing data and approximately 85 million unique TCR sequences were included in an early release covering roughly 700 HLA-typed donors. Of the approximately 400 genotyped donors, over 70% fell in the genetic ancestry cluster associated with self-reported Caucasian donors. The study aimed to test whether cataloging public T cell receptors could reveal signatures of past pathogen exposure. The study used immunosequencing to profile the T cell repertoires of approximately 630 subjects and linked those repertoires to cytomegalovirus serostatus. Besides the first cohort of about 730 subjects, a separate validation cohort made up of around 120 different subjects was used. High-throughput TCR immunosequencing, statistical association of individual TCRs with disease status, and machine learning were combined to predict cytomegalovirus infection status. A later analysis re-examined previously published TCR beta repertoires from over 500 donors and added high-resolution HLA genotyping to investigate patterns of TCR occurrence. Rather than drawing on any new phenotypic data, the later analysis identified candidate immune exposures from TCR beta sequences and the way those sequences occurred across donors. An earlier analysis of 587 of the donors applied high-throughput TCR beta sequencing to assess whether each TCR beta V gene segment acted as functional or pseudogenic. Donor age, sex, ethnicity and CMV serostatus were compiled alongside the repertoire data. A later genetic analysis took genome-wide SNP genotypes for about 60% of the roughly 670 donors and used that subset as a discovery cohort. All discovery cohort repertoires had been generated using a single sequencing platform. Class I and class II HLA loci were covered by the typing at four-digit resolution. The number of donors typed differed by locus, with roughly 629-640 for A, B, C, DRB1 and DQB1, roughly 520 for DQA1, about 610 for DPA1, and about 450 for DPB1. Roughly 5 DR-DQ haplotypes were handled as single units for association and clustering, since linkage in the cohort was strong. Among almost 400 genotyped donors of the cohort, an average of approximately 240,000 unique TCR beta nucleotide sequences were sequenced per donor, around 18% of them non-productive.

In total, roughly 710 healthy bone marrow donors made up the cohort. At the time of sampling, all cohort members were nominally healthy, though unrecorded immune exposures were likely present. The donor tested CMV seronegative, placing the donor among the 300 to 400 seronegative members of the cohort. A peripheral blood sample was provided by each donor, and peripheral blood mononuclear cells were used for TCR beta sequencing. Genomic DNA extraction from the blood cell samples was performed with the Qiagen DNeasy Blood Extraction Kit. Results the study describes overall, beyond this receptor: In a later analysis, HLA-associated TCR beta chains showed more clonal expansion and lower generation probabilities than non-associated chains that were equally common. About 17 rarely observed V segments, including chromosome 9 orphons, were excluded from the earlier analysis of about 610 of the donors because counts were too low. The study listed 164 TCR beta chains as associated with cytomegalovirus. The classifier was reported to diagnose cytomegalovirus status with high specificity and sensitivity in both the original cohort and the validation cohort. In a later analysis, some 17,000 TCR beta sequences were associated with specific HLA alleles at a false discovery rate of 0.05. When HLA alleles, especially DR and DQ, strongly co-occurred, TCR associations were difficult to assign to individual alleles. In vitro tests confirmed that a few of the cytomegalovirus-associated TCR beta chains recognize cytomegalovirus antigens. It was suggested by the authors that the approach could potentially be generalized to other disease states and immunological phenotypes. The presence/absence analyses assumed that sequencing depth was roughly uniform across donors, and that assumption may not be true. According to a later analysis, parvovirus B19, influenza, CMV and Epstein-Barr virus appeared linked to several top co-occurrence clusters. According to a later analysis, most CMV-associated TCR beta chains appeared to be HLA-restricted, and the HLA associations seemed to be driven largely by CMV exposure. The sequencing pipeline was judged likely to have produced a cluster of highly shared sequence variants as a technical artifact. According to a later genetic analysis, donors in an Asian-associated ancestry cluster had fewer N-insertions in productive TCRs than the approximately 610-donor mean. An association between a missense DCLRE1C variant and V-gene and J-gene trimming of TCR beta chains was found in a later genetic analysis and replicated in an independent cohort. Because HLA typing was missing for some donors at each locus, association tests included only the typed subset. Most TCR sequences were observed very rarely across donors, whereas some public TCRs were present in many individuals. Some IMGT-functional V segments, including TRBV6-2 and TRBV6-3, could not be told apart with the 87-base-pair reads, so those segments were excluded. Correlated functional status among segregating V segments might reflect linkage disequilibrium, but an unknown experimental factor could not be ruled out. CMV serostatus was the only immune exposure information available for the cohort. The cohort was sequenced for TCR beta chains only, and without alpha or paired-chain data the features that could be detected were limited. In a later analysis, the rate of TCR association differed among HLA loci, with DRB1 alleles having the most associated TCRs and HLA-C alleles having the fewest. Broadly in line with IMGT annotations, most TCR beta V segments showed up in productive rearrangements about 87% or about 30% of the time in an earlier analysis of around 550 of the donors. A further reported finding was that TCR beta sequences accurately predicted the HLA-A and HLA-B alleles for most subjects in the first cohort.

Spanning cysteine to phenylalanine, the CDR3 consists of 13 amino acids. Just the 39-base CDR3 DNA is kept, in frame starting at base 1. The germline V gene encodes CDR1 MNHEY and CDR2 SVGAGI. Between the V and J ends, shortened by 4 bases and 0 bases respectively, the junction contains 5 bases. The library came from the immunoSEQ multiplex PCR assay. For the multiplex PCR, a mixture combining 60 forward primers for TCR Vbeta segments and 13 reverse primers for TCR Jbeta segments was used. The CDR3 region of rearranged TCR beta genes was amplified from genomic DNA by a multiplex PCR assay. The amplified TCR beta libraries were sequenced on the Illumina HiSeq System as 87-base-pair reads. Processing in the source paper ran as follows. A later analysis tallied 80 million to 95 million unique TCR beta chains across the 650 to 750 repertoires, and roughly 11 million of those chains were shared by two or more donors. Raw reads were error-corrected and collapsed into unique sequences with a nearest-neighbor algorithm that merged closely related sequences to remove PCR and sequencing errors. V, D and J gene segments were assigned by aligning CDR3 sequences to IMGT reference sequences. For a sequence to be retained, a match of at least six nucleotides to both a V gene segment and a J gene segment was required. Rearrangements were classified as productive when the CDR3 lacked stop codons and remained in frame with V and J, and all other rearrangements were classified as non-productive. CDR3 was defined according to IMGT convention as the region running from the second conserved V-encoded cysteine to the conserved J-encoded phenylalanine. In an earlier analysis of 500 to 650 of the donors, sequences lacking an unambiguous match to a single V gene segment were excluded. In an earlier analysis of some 590 of the donors, a V segment was called functional when productive rearrangements were above 56.7%, and segregating when the standard deviation between donors exceeded 5%. A statistical classification framework was developed to diagnose cytomegalovirus status using the catalog of TCR beta chain sequences. A later analysis assigned V and J genes by comparing TCR nucleotide sequences with IMGT/GENE-DB human TR gene sequences. Using the TCRdist pipeline, a later analysis assigned CDR3 sequences along with most-parsimonious VDJ recombination scenarios. In a later analysis, each TCR beta chain was defined by its CDR3 amino acid sequence together with its V-gene family, and reads lacking a unique V-gene family were excluded. In a later analysis, around 650 highly shared, low-generation-probability nucleotide sequences were removed to address suspected cross-contamination and a sequencing artifact. A later analysis calculated a clonal expansion index for each public chain from normalized within-repertoire ranks of inferred template counts. In a later analysis, generation probabilities were computed with a VDJ recombination model fitted to out-of-frame rearrangements, and the resulting probabilities were checked against IGoR. In a later analysis, TCR-TCR, TCR-HLA and TCR-CMV co-occurrence was scored with hypergeometric tests, and a repertoire-size bias correction was applied to TCR pairs. To estimate false discovery rates, a later analysis permuted the HLA or CMV assignments 20 times. A later analysis grouped co-occurring TCRs with DBSCAN, adding TCRdist sequence similarity when clustering within HLA-allele-positive subsets. Repertoires with fewer than 30,000 or more than 120,000 public chains were left out of co-occurrence clustering, as were about 5 repertoires with anomalous nucleotide sharing. This is the immuneACCESS table as TCRdb keeps it, with only in-frame sequences that have V and J called. A part of the clones is gone; compared with another copy, unresolved V genes explain less than half, and the rest is unexplained. That table supplies the V and J calls and clone size; D and trimming were determined from the DNA. Recorded for this sample are some 180,000 clones; about four fifths of them occurred a single time. The ten largest clonotypes hold 1.7% of the sample.

The specimen was PBMCs. Recombination linked TRBV6-5 to TRBJ2-3; there is no confident call for the D gene. The sequence was collected from a woman between 18 and 30 years old in good health and CMV-seronegative. At the DNA level, the sequence is TGTGCCAGCAGTTTGAGGAGCACAGATACGCAGTATTTT. Protein translation: CASSLRSTDTQYF.